This T cell receptor (beta chain) was identified in a study of B cell selection in AIRE deficiency. Regarding the study as a whole: Shared Treg sequences were biased toward short CDR3s with few non-templated nucleotide insertions. Patient Tconv cells held 30% to 35% of Treg sequences shared by healthy donors. With only TCRbeta sequenced, less than 45% of shared healthy Treg sequences overlapped Tconv.

Methods used by the authors: Pooled conventional T cells gave 95,000 to 120,000 patient and some 150,000 donor TCRbeta sequences. TCRdb keeps only in-frame clones here, not all; method: immunoSEQ multiplex PCR. From that table come the V and J calls and clone size; the DNA was used to work out D and trimming. The data show under 30,000 clones, about 95% seen once. This CDR3 comprises 14 residues. Deletions cut 1 base from V and 7 bases from J, with 9 bases between. Germline CDR1 SGHRS, CDR2 YFSETQ. As regards this clone: The antigen is not known.

The sorted conventional CD4 T cells were gated as CD4+CD127+. Source material: CD4+CD127+ conventional T cells sorted from PBMCs. This chain joins TRBV5-1 and TRBJ1-6; tentative D call: TRBD1 (5 bases). This receptor was taken from a human donor in good health. The CDR3 DNA reads TGCGCCAGCAGCTTGAACTCAGGGAATTCACCCCTCCACTTT. Translation: CASSLNSGNSPLHF.